Following are 2 T cell receptor beta chains from one sample sequenced in a study of CD8+ T cells in alopecia areata. Extraction and reverse transcription of RNA yielded cDNA as the sequencing template. Assay used: immunoSEQ multiplex PCR; TCRdb lists only in-frame clones, some missing. The data contain around 100,000 clones, around 38% of them singletons. The sample taken for sequencing was CD4+ T cells sorted from blood. These receptors all come from a human donor with alopecia areata.

This chain joins TRBV15 and TRBJ2-7, with a possible D match to TRBD1 (6 bases). Germline V gives CDR1 LNHNV, CDR2 YYDKDF (reference sequence). V lost 4 bases to trimming and J lost 0 bases, with 16 bases between them. This CDR3 is 16 amino acids long. CDR3 residues: CATSTTGRRGSYEQYF. DNA for the CDR3: TGTGCCACCAGCACCACAGGGCGAAGGGGCTCCTACGAGCAGTACTTC.

The J gene is TRBJ2-7, the V gene TRBV5-6, with TRBD2 matching over 7 bases. After removal of 4 bases from V and 4 bases from J, the junction contained 8 bases not matched to a gene. The CDR3 spans 14 residues. Germline assignment: CDR1 SGHDT and CDR2 YYEEEE. The CDR3 sequence is CASSPWGREYEQYF. The CDR3 nucleotides read TGTGCCAGCAGCCCCTGGGGGAGGGAGTACGAGCAGTACTTC.